This T cell receptor beta chain derives from a study of neurological immune-mediated disorders. Findings of the study overall: The study found the most TCR clonal expansion in HTLV-1-associated myelopathy and the least in multiple sclerosis, below healthy controls.

Germline lookup yields CDR1 LGHDT and CDR2 YNNKEL (reference sequence). Trimming cost V 2 bases and J 4 bases, with 8 bases left between them. The CDR3 is made up of 13 amino acids. This clonotype was recorded many times. Its antigen is not known. 5'RACE employing 10-nucleotide random UMIs yielded the cDNA. TCRdb re-derived calls from the 5' RACE reads in MiXCR, one entry per CDR3 protein. The table includes some 15,000 distinct CDR3 sequences, 3.5% detected once. Specimen: CD8+ T cells from blood. V and J are TRBV3-1 and TRBJ1-2; D not certain. The TCR comes from a woman between 40 and 50 years old in good health. The CDR3 DNA reads as TGTGCCAGCAGCCAATGGCTAGCCTATGGCTACACCTTC. Translation: CASSQWLAYGYTF.